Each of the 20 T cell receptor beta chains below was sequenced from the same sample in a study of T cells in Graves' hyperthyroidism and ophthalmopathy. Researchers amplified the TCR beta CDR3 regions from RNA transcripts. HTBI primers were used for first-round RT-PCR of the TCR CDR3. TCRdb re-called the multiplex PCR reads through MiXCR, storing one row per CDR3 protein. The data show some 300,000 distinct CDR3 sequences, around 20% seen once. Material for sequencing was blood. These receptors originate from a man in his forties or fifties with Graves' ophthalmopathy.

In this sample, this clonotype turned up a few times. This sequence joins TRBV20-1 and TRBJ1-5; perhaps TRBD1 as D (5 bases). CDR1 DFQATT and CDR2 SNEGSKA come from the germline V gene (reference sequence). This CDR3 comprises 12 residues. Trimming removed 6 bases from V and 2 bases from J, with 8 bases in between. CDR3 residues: CSAQVGNQPQHF. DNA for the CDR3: TGCAGTGCACAGGTGGGCAATCAGCCCCAGCATTTT.

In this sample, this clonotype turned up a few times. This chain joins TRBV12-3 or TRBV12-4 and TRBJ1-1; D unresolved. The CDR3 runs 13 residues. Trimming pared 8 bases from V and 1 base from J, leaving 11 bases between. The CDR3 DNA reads TGTGCCAGCGGCTGGACGAGGAACACTGAAGCTTTCTTT. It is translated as CASGWTRNTEAFF.

The CDR3 sequence: CASSYGGNEQFF. CDR3 DNA sequence: TGTGCCAGCAGCTACGGAGGGAATGAGCAGTTCTTC. This rearrangement joins TRBV7-9 to TRBJ2-1; TRBD2 is a possible D gene (6 bases). The length of the CDR3 is 12 residues. Germline values: CDR1 SEHNR, CDR2 FQNEAQ (reference sequence). V was trimmed by 4 bases and J by 7 bases, leaving 8 bases between them.

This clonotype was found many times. CDR3 nucleotides: TGCAGTGCTCCCGGGACTAGCGGGTACAATGAGCAGTTCTTC. Its translation: CSAPGTSGYNEQFF. The chain employs TRBV20-1 and TRBJ2-1; the match to TRBD2 covers 12 bases. The CDR3 covers 14 residues. V dropped 5 bases and J dropped 4; count of bases not matched to a gene: 3. Germline assignment: CDR1 DFQATT and CDR2 SNEGSKA (reference sequence).

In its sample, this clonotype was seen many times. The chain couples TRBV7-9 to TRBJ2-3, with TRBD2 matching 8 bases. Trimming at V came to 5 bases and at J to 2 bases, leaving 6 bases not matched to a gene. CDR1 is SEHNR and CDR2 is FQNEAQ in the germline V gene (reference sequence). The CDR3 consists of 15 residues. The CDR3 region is CASSPTSALTDTQYF. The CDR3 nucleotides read TGTGCCAGCAGCCCGACTAGCGCCCTCACAGATACGCAGTATTTT.

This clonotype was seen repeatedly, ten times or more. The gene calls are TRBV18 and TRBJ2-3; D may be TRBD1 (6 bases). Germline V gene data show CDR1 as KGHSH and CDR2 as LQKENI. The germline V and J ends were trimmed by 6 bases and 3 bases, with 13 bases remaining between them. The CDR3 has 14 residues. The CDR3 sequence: CASSPTGRTDTQYF. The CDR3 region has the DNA TGTGCCAGCTCGCCTACAGGGCGGACAGATACGCAGTATTTT.

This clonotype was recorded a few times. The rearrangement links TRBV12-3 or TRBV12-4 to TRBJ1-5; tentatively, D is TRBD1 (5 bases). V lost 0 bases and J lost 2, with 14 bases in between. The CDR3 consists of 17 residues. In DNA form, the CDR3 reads TGTGCCAGCAGTTTAGCTCGTTATGGGGGAGGCAATCAGCCCCAGCATTTT. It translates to CASSLARYGGGNQPQHF.

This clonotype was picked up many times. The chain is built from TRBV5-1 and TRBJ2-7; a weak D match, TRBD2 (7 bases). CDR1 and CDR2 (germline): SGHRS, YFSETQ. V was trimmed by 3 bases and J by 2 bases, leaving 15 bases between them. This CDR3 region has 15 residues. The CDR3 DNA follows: TGCGCCAGCAGCTCGGATGCGGGGGCCCCCTACGAGCAGTACTTC. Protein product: CASSSDAGAPYEQYF.

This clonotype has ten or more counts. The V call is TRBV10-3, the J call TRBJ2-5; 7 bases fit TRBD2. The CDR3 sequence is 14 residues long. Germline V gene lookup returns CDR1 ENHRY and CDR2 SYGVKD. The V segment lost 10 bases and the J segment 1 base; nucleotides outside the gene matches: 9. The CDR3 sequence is CATAAAGVQETQYF. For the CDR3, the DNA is TGTGCCACCGCCGCGGCGGGGGTCCAAGAGACCCAGTACTTC.

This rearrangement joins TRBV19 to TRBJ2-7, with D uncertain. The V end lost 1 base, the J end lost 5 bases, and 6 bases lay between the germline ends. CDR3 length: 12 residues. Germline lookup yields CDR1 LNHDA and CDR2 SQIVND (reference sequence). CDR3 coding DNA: TGTGCCAGTAGTATAGGAGACCACGAGCAGTACTTC. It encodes CASSIGDHEQYF.

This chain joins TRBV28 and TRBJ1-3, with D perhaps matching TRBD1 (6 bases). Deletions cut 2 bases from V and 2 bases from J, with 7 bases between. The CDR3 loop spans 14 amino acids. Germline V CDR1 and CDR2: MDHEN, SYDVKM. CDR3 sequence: CASSLGQPGNTIYF. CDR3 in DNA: TGTGCCAGCAGTTTAGGACAGCCTGGAAACACCATATATTTT.

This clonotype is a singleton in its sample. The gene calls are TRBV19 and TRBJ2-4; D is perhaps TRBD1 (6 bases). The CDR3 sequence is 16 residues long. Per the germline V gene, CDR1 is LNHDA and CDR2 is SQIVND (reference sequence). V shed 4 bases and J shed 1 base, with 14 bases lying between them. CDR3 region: CASSREQGGAKNIQYF. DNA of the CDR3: TGTGCCAGTAGTAGAGAACAGGGTGGGGCCAAAAACATTCAGTACTTC.

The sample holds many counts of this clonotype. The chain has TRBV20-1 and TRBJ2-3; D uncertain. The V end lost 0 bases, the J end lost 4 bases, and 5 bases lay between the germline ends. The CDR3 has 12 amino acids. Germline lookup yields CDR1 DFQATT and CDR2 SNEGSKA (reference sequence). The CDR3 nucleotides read TGCAGTGCTAGAGAGGGTGCAGATACGCAGTATTTT. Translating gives CSAREGADTQYF.

CDR3 bases: TGTGCCAGCAGCAGACTAACCTCTAACACCGGGGAGCTGTTTTTT. It yields the protein CASSRLTSNTGELFF. This sequence joins TRBV6-1 and TRBJ2-2; D is perhaps TRBD2 (5 bases). The length of the CDR3 is 15 residues. The germline gives CDR1 MNHNS, CDR2 SASEGT. V lost 6 bases and J 2 bases, leaving 13 bases between the germline ends.

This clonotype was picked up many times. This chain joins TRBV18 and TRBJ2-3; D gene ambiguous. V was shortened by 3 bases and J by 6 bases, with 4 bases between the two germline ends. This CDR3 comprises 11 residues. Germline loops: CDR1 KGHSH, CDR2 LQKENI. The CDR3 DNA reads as TGTGCCAGCTCACCGGGGGATACGCAGTATTTT. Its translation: CASSPGDTQYF.

CDR3 sequence (DNA): TGCGCCAGCAGCTACTTGCCGGGACAGGGAGTAGGCGGGTATGGCTACACCTTC. Translated: CASSYLPGQGVGGYGYTF. The V and J genes are TRBV4-1 and TRBJ1-2; 9 bases align to TRBD1. The junction had 18 bases not matched to a gene; V was cut back by 5 bases and J by 5 bases. The CDR3 runs to 18 residues. CDR1 and CDR2 from the germline V gene are MGHRA and YSYEKL.

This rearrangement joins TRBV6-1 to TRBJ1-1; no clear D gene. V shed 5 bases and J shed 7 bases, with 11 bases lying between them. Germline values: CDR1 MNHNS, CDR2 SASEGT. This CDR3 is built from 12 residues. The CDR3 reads CASSPSSVEAFF. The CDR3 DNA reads TGTGCCAGCAGTCCAAGCTCGGTTGAAGCTTTCTTT.

The CDR3 region has the DNA TGCAGTGCTAGAGATGCCCTAGCGGAACCCACAGATACGCAGTATTTT. This sequence encodes CSARDALAEPTDTQYF. V usage is TRBV20-1 and J usage is TRBJ2-3; 7 nucleotides line up with TRBD2. The J segment lost 2 bases and the V segment lost 0 bases, leaving 8 bases of the junction unmatched. CDR1 and CDR2 from the germline V gene are DFQATT and SNEGSKA (reference sequence). The CDR3 length is 16 residues.

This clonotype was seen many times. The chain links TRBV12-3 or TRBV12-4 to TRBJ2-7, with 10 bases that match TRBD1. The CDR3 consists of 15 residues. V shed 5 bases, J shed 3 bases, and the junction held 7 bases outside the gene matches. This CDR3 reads CASSRLTGGRYEQYF. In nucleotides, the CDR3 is TGTGCCAGCAGTCGATTGACAGGGGGCCGCTACGAGCAGTACTTC.

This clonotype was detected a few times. The CDR3 is CSRESKAGILNTEAFF. For the CDR3, the DNA is TGCAGCCGTGAGTCCAAAGCCGGGATTTTGAACACTGAAGCTTTCTTT. The V and J genes are TRBV20-1 and TRBJ1-1; D is undetermined. Germline V gene lookup returns CDR1 DFQATT and CDR2 SNEGSKA (reference sequence). The CDR3 loop spans 16 amino acids.